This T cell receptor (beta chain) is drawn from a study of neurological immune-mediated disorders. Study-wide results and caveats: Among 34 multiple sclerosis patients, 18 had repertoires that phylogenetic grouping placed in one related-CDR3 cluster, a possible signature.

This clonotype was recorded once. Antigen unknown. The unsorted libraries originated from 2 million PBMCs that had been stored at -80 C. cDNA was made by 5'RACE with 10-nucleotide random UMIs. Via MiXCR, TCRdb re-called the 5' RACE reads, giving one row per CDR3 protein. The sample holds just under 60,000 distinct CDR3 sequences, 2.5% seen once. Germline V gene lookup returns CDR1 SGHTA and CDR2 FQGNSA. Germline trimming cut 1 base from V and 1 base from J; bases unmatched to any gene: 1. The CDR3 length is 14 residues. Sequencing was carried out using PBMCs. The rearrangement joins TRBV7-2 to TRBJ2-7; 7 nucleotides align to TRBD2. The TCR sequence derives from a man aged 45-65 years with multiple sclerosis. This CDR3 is CTSSLGLASYEQYF. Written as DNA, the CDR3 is TGTACCAGCAGCTTAGGACTAGCTTCCTACGAGCAGTACTTC.